This T cell receptor (beta chain) was identified during a study of identical twins. At least ten counts were recorded for this clonotype. J gave up 4 bases and V 1 base, and 3 bases lay outside the gene matches. Per the germline V gene, CDR1 is MGHRA and CDR2 is YSYEKL. The CDR3 has 15 residues. Template switching added a universal primer binding site, and final cDNA carried unique molecular identifiers. TCRdb ran MiXCR on the 5' RACE reads and lists one entry per CDR3 protein. The sample contains roughly 700,000 distinct CDR3 sequences, over 8.5% of which appear only once. These records were also assigned to another study, of yellow fever vaccine responses in identical twins.

The specimen sequenced was PBMCs. V is TRBV4-1 and J is TRBJ2-3, with 9 bases that match TRBD1. The sequence was collected from a woman between 18 and 29 years old in good health. The CDR3 DNA sequence: TGCGCCAGCAGCCAAGGGGACAGGGCCGCAGATACGCAGTATTTT. Protein product: CASSQGDRAADTQYF.